A single TCR beta chain is shown here with its context. Its target is unknown. Germline CDR1 reads SEHNR; CDR2 reads FQNEAQ (reference sequence). This CDR3 contains 13 residues. V was trimmed by 10 bases and J by 10 bases, leaving 17 bases between them. Sequencing used immunoSEQ multiplex PCR; TCRdb keeps in-frame clones, though not all of them. Seen here are 150,000 to 200,000 clones, roughly 93% observed once, and the top ten hold about 1%. This sample was included in a study of T cell responses to AZD1222 COVID-19 vaccine. General study points: Vaccine-related CD4 TCRs covered spike, predominating at 160-218 and 743-854.

This chain joins TRBV7-9 and TRBJ1-6; unclear D gene. The starting material was peripheral blood, obtained on day 0 of AZD1222 vaccination. The origin of this receptor is an adult in good health. The CDR3 region has the DNA TGTGCCATCCAAAGTGGGATCAGATCACCCCTCCACTTT. Translation gives CAIQSGIRSPLHF. Filled out from reference TRBV7-9 and TRBJ1-6, the complete variable domain reads DTGVSQNPRHKITKRGQNVTFRCDPISEHNRLYWYRQTLGQGPEFLTYFQNEAQLEKSRLLSDRFSAERPKGSFSTLEIQRTEQGDSAMYLCAIQSGIRSPLHFGNGTRLTVT.